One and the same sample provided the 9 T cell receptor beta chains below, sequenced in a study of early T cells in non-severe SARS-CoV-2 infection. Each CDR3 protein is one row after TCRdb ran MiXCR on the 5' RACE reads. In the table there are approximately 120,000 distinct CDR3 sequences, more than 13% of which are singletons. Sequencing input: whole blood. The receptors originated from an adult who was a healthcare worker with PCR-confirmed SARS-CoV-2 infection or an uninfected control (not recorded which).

The CDR3 DNA reads TGTGCCAGCAGCTCAAGACAGGGGGCTGGGGACGAGCAGTACTTC. Translating gives CASSSRQGAGDEQYF. The chain has TRBV7-9 and TRBJ2-7, with 10 bases fitting TRBD1. V lost 4 bases, J lost 5 bases, and 8 bases stayed unmatched. Germline values: CDR1 SEHNR, CDR2 FQNEAQ (reference sequence). The CDR3 consists of 15 residues.

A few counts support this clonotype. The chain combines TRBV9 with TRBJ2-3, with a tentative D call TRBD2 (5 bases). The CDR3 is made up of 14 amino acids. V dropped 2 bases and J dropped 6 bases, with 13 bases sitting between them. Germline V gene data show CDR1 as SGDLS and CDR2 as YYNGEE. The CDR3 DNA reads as TGTGCCAGCAGCGTTTTTGGAGCGGTTGATACGCAGTATTTT. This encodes CASSVFGAVDTQYF.

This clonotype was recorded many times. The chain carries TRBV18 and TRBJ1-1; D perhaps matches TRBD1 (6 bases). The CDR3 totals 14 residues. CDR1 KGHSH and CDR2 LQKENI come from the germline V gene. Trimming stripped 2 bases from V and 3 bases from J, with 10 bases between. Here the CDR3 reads CASSPTRQDTEAFF. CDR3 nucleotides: TGTGCCAGCTCACCAACTAGACAGGACACTGAAGCTTTCTTT. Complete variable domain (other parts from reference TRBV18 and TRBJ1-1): NAGVMQNPRHLVRRRGQEARLRCSPMKGHSHVYWYRQLPEEGLKFMVYLQKENIIDESGMPKERFSAEFPKEGPSILRIQQVVRGDSAAYFCASSPTRQDTEAFFGQGTRLTVV.

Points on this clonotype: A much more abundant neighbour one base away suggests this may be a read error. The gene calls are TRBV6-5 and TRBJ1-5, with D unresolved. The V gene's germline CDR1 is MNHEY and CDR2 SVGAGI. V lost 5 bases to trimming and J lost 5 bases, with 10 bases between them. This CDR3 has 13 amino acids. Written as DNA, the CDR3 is TGTGCCAGCAGTCCCCCGATCTATCAGCCCCAGCATTTT. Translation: CASSPPIYQPQHF.

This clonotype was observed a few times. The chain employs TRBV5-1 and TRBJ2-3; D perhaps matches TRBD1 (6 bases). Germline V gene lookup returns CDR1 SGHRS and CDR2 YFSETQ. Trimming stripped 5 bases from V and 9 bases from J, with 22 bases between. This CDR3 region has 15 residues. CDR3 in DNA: TGCGCCAGCAGTGACAGGTCCTCCTTCCTGGGCACGCAGTATTTT. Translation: CASSDRSSFLGTQYF.

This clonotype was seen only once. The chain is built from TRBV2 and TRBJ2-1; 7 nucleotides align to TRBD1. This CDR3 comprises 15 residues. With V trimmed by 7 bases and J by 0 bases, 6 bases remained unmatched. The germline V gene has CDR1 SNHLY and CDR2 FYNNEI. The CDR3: CASTRDRSSYNEQFF. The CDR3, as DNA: TGTGCCAGCACCCGGGACAGAAGCTCCTACAATGAGCAGTTCTTC.

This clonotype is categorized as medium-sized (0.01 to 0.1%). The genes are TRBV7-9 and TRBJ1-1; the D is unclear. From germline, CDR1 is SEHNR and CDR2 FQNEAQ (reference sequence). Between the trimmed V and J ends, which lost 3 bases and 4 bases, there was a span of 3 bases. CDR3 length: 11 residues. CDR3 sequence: CASSLGTEAFF. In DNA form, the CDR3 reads TGTGCCAGCAGCTTGGGCACTGAAGCTTTCTTT.

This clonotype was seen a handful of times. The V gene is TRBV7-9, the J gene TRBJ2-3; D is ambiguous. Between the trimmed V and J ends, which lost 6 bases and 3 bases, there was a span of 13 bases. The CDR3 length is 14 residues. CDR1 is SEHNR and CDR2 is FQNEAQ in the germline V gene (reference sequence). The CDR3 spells CASSSTPLTDTQYF. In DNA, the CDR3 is TGTGCCAGCAGTTCAACCCCCCTGACAGATACGCAGTATTTT. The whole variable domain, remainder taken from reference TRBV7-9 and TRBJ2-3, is DTGVSQNPRHKITKRGQNVTFRCDPISEHNRLYWYRQTLGQGPEFLTYFQNEAQLEKSRLLSDRFSAERPKGSFSTLEIQRTEQGDSAMYLCASSSTPLTDTQYFGPGTRLTVL.

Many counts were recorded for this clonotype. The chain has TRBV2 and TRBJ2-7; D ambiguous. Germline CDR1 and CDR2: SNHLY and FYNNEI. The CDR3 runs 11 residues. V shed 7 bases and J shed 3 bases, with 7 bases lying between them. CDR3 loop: CASIINYEQYF. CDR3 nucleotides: TGTGCCAGCATCATTAACTACGAGCAGTACTTC. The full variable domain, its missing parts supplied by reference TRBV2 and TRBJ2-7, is EPEVTQTPSHQVTQMGQEVILRCVPISNHLYFYWYRQILGQKVEFLVSFYNNEISEKSEIFDDQFSVERPDGSNFTLKIRSTKLEDSAMYFCASIINYEQYFGPGTRLTVT.